This T cell receptor (beta chain) was identified in a study of T cell responses to AZD1222 COVID-19 vaccine. Study-wide results and caveats: Regions left unmutated in variants are reportedly the target of nearly half of spike-specific TCRs.

Second doses that came at about 4 or about 12 weeks were put together. The V end was cut by 0 bases, the J end by 8 bases, with 15 bases between. The CDR3 runs 15 residues. CDR1 SGHDT and CDR2 YYEEEE come from the germline V gene. Data came from immunoSEQ multiplex PCR; TCRdb stores just in-frame clones and leaves some out. The sample lists approximately 130,000 clones, 88% occurring once. This clone has a single count. Its antigen is not identified. Sequenced here: peripheral blood, sampled 28 days after the second AZD1222 dose. The receptor was derived from an adult who received the AZD1222 COVID-19 vaccine. This chain connects TRBV5-6 to TRBJ2-1; D possibly corresponds to TRBD2 (5 bases). This chain's CDR3 is CASSLGGYFGDEQFF. CDR3 coding DNA: TGTGCCAGCAGCTTGGGGGGTTACTTCGGGGATGAGCAGTTCTTC.